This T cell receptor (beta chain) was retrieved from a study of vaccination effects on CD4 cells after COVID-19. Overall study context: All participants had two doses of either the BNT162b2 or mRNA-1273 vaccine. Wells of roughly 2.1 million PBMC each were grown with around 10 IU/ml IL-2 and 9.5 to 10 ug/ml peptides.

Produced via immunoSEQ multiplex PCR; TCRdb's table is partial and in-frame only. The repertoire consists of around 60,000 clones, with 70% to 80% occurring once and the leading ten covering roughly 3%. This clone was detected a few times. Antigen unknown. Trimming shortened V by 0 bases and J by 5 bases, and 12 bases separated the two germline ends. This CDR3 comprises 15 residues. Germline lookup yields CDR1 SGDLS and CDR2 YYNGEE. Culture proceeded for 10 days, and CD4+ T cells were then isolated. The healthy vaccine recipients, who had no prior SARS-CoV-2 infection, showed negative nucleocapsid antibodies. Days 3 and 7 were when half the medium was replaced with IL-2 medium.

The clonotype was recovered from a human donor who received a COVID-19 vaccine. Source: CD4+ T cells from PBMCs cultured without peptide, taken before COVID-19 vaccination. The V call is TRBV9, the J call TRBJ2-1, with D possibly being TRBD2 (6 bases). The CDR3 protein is CASSVAGEANNEQFF. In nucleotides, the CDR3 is TGTGCCAGCAGCGTAGCGGGGGAGGCTAACAATGAGCAGTTCTTC.